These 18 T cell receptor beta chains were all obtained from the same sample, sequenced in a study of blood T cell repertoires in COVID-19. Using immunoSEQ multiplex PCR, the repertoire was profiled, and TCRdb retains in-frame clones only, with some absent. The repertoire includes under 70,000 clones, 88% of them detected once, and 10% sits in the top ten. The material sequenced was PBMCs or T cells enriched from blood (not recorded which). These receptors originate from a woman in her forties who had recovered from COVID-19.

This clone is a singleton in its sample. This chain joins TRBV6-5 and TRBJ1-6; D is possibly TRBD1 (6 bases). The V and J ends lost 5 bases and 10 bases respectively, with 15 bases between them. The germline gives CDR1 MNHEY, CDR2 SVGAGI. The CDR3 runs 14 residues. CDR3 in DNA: TGTGCCAGCAGTCGAGGACAGATTCAATCACCCCTCCACTTT. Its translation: CASSRGQIQSPLHF.

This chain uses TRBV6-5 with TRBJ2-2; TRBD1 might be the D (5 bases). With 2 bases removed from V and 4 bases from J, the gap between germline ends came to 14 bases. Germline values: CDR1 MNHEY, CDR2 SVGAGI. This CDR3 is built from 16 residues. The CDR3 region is CASSYKGYESTGELFF. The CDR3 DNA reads TGTGCCAGCAGTTACAAGGGGTATGAGAGCACCGGGGAGCTGTTTTTT.

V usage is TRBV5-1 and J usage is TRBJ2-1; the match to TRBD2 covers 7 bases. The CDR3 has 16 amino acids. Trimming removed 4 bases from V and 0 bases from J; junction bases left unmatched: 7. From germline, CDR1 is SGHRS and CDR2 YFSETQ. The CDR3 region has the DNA TGCGCCAGCAGCGTAAGCGGGATCGGCTCCTACAATGAGCAGTTCTTC. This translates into CASSVSGIGSYNEQFF.

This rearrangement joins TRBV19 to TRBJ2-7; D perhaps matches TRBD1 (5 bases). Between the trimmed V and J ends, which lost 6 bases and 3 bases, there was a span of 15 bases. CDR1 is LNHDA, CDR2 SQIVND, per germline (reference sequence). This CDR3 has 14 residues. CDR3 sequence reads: CASRDSRYFYEQYF. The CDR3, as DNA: TGTGCCAGTAGAGACAGCCGCTACTTCTACGAGCAGTACTTC.

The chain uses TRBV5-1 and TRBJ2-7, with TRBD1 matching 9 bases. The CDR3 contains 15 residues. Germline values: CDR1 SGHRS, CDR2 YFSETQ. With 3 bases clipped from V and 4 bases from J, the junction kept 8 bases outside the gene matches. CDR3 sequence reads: CASSSQPGQGYEQYF. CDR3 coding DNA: TGCGCCAGCAGCTCGCAACCGGGACAGGGATACGAGCAGTACTTC.

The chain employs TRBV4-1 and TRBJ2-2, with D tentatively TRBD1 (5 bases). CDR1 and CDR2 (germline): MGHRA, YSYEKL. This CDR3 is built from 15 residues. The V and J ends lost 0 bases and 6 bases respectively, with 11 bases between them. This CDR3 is CASSQDRGPAGELFF. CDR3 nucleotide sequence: TGCGCCAGCAGCCAAGATAGGGGCCCAGCCGGGGAGCTGTTTTTT.

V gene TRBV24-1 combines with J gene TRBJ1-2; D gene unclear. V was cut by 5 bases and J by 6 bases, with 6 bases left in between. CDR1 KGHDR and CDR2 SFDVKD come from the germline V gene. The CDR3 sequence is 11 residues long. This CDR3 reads CATSAENGYTF. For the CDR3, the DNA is TGTGCCACCAGTGCCGAGAATGGCTACACCTTC.

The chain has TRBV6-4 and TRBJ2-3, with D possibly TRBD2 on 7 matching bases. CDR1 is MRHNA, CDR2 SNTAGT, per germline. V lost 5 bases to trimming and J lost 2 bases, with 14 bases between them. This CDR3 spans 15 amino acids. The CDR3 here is CASSTGGGATDTQYF. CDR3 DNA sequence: TGTGCCAGCAGTACCGGTGGGGGGGCCACAGATACGCAGTATTTT.

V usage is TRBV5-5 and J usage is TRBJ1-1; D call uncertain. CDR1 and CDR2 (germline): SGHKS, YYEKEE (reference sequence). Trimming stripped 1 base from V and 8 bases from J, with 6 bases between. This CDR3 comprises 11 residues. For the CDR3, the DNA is TGTGCCAGCAGCTTGTTCAGGGAAGCTTTCTTT. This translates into CASSLFREAFF.

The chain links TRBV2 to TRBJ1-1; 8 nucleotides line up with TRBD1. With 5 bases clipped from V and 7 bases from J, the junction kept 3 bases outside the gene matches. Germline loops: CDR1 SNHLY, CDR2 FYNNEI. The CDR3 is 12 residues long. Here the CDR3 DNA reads TGTGCCAGCAGTCGGGACAGGCTTGAAGCTTTCTTT. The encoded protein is CASSRDRLEAFF.

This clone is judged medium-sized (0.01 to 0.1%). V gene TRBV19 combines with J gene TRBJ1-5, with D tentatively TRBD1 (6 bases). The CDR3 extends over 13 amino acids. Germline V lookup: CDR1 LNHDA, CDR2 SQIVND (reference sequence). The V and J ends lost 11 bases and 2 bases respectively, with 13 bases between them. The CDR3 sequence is CAADSSGNQPQHF. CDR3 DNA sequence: TGTGCCGCGGACAGTTCCGGCAATCAGCCCCAGCATTTT.

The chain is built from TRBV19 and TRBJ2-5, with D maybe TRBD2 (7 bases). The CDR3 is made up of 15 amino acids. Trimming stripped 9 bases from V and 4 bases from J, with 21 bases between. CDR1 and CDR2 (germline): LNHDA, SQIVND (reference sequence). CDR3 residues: CASKSRGGAPETQYF. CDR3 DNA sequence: TGTGCCAGCAAGAGCAGAGGGGGGGCCCCAGAGACCCAGTACTTC.

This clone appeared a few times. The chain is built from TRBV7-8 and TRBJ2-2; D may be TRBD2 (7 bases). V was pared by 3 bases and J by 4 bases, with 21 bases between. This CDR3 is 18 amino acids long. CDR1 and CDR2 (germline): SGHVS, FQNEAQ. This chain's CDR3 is CASSFWPSVRGRTGELFF. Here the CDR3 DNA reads TGTGCCAGCAGCTTCTGGCCTTCCGTGCGGGGGCGCACCGGGGAGCTGTTTTTT.

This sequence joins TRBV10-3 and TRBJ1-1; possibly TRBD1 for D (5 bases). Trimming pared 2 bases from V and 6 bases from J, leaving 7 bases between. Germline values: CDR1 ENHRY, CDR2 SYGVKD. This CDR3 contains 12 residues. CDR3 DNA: TGTGCCATCAGTGAGAGGGGATCTGAAGCTTTCTTT. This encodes CAISERGSEAFF.

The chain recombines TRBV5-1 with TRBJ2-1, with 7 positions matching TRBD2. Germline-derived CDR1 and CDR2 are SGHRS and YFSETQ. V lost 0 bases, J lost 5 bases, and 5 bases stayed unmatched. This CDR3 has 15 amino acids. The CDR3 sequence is CASSLASGKHNEQFF. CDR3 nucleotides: TGCGCCAGCAGCTTGGCCAGCGGGAAACACAATGAGCAGTTCTTC.

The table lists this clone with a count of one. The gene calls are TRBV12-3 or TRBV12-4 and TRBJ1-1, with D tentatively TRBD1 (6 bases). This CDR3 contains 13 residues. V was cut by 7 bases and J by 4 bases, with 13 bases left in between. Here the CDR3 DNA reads TGTGCCAGCAATCAGGGGTGGGGCACTGAAGCTTTCTTT. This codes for CASNQGWGTEAFF.

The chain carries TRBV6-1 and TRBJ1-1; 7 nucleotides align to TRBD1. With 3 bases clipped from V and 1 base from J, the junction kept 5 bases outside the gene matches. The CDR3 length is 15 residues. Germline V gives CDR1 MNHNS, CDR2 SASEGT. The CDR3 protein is CASSEGTDSNTEAFF. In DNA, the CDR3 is TGTGCCAGCAGTGAGGGGACAGACTCGAACACTGAAGCTTTCTTT.

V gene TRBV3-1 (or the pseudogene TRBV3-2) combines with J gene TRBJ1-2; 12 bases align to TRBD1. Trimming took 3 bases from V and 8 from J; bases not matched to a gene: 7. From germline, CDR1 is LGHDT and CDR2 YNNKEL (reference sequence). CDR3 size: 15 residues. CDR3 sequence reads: CASSHSGTGGEGYTF. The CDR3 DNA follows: TGTGCCAGCAGCCACTCCGGGACAGGGGGCGAAGGCTACACCTTC.